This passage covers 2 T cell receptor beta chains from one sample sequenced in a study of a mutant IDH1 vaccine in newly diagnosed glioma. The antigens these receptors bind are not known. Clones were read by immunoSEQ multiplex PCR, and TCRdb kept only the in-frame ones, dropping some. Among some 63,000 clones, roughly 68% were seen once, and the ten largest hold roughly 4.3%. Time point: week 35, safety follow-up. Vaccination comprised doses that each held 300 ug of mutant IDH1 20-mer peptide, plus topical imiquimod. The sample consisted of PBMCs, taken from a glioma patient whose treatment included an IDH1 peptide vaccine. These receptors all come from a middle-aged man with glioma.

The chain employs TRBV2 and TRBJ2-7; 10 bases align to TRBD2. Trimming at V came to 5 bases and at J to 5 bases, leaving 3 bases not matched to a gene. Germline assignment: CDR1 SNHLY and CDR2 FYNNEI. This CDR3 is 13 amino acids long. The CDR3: CASSSGGADEQYF. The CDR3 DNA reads TGTGCCAGCAGTAGCGGGGGGGCCGACGAGCAGTACTTC.

CDR3 coding DNA: TGTGCCTGGACCGCGGACAGGGGAGCCGAGCAGTACTTC. Translated, it gives CAWTADRGAEQYF. This chain connects TRBV30 to TRBJ2-7, with TRBD1 matching 9 bases. Trimming took 4 bases from V and 6 from J; bases not matched to a gene: 7. Germline V lookup: CDR1 GTSNPN, CDR2 SVGIG (reference sequence). This CDR3 is 13 amino acids long. Using reference TRBV30 and TRBJ2-7 for the parts outside the CDR3, the full variable domain is SQTIHQWPATLVQPVGSPLSLECTVEGTSNPNLYWYRQAAGRGLQLLFYSVGIGQISSEVPQNLSASRPQDRQFILSSKKLLLSDSGFYLCAWTADRGAEQYFGPGTRLTVT.